The clone carrying this TCR beta chain showed up just a few times. These data originate in a study of blood T cell repertoires in COVID-19. Study-level information: Italy, Spain and the United States were the sources of the convalescent and acute COVID-19 samples. T cells, B-cell-depleted T cells, or PBMCs provided the cDNA or gDNA that served as material.

Per the original methods: Reference gene primer amplification gave nucleated cell count estimates. Clones were read by immunoSEQ multiplex PCR, and TCRdb kept only the in-frame ones, dropping some. From that table come the V and J calls and clone size; the DNA was used to work out D and trimming. This sample carries just over 300,000 clones, about nine tenths of them seen once, and the ten largest clones take 2% to 3%. Germline CDR1 and CDR2: LNHDA and SQIVND (reference sequence). J was trimmed by 1 base and V by 2 bases; bases with no gene match: 8. This CDR3 is 17 amino acids long. The specimen was peripheral blood. The V and J genes are TRBV19 and TRBJ1-5, with TRBD1 identical over 7 bases. The receptor was derived from a man in his late teens or twenties with active or convalescent COVID-19. The DNA of the CDR3 is TGTGCCAGTAGTATACTAAACAGGGGATGGAGCAATCAGCCCCAGCATTTT. This sequence encodes CASSILNRGWSNQPQHF.